This TCR beta chain was sequenced during a study of cytomegalovirus exposure and HLA in healthy donors listed by TCRdb under 2017. About the investigation overall: In an earlier analysis of 450 to 750 of the donors, about 260 Gb of sequence data and 90 million to 130 million unique TCR beta sequences from roughly 200 million T cells were reported. An early release covering 550 to 700 HLA-typed donors comprised around 300 gigabases of sequencing data and 65 million to 100 million unique TCR sequences. Among the 398 genotyped donors, approximately 82% belonged to the genetic ancestry cluster associated with self-reported Caucasian donors. The aim of the study was to test whether cataloging public T cell receptors could identify signatures of past pathogen exposure. The T cell repertoires of 666 subjects were profiled by immunosequencing and related to cytomegalovirus serostatus. In addition to the first cohort of 650 to 800 subjects, a separate validation cohort of approximately 120 different subjects was used. High-throughput TCR immunosequencing, statistical association of individual TCRs with disease status, and machine learning were combined to predict cytomegalovirus infection status. A later analysis re-examined previously published TCR beta repertoires from several hundred donors and added high-resolution HLA genotyping to investigate patterns of TCR occurrence. The later analysis used no new phenotypic data to find candidate immune exposures, relying instead on TCR beta sequences and their occurrence across donors. An earlier analysis of about 620 of the donors applied high-throughput TCR beta sequencing to assess whether each TCR beta V gene segment acted as functional or pseudogenic. Donor age, sex, ethnicity and CMV serostatus were collected together with the repertoire data. A later genetic analysis used genome-wide SNP genotypes for about 65% of the roughly 700 donors, treating that subset as a discovery cohort. Every discovery cohort repertoire had been produced on one sequencing platform. Class I and class II HLA loci were covered by the typing at four-digit resolution. The number of typed donors differed by locus: about 620-640 for A, B, C, DRB1 and DQB1; 500 to 550 for DQA1; over 600 for DPA1; and roughly 470 for DPB1. Roughly 5 DR-DQ haplotypes were handled as single units for association and clustering, since linkage in the cohort was strong. Among 350 to 400 genotyped donors of the cohort, an average of approximately 250,000 unique TCR beta nucleotide sequences were sequenced per donor, approximately 20% of them non-productive.

Reading the germline V gene gives CDR1 MNHEY and CDR2 SVGAGI. The CDR3 has 16 amino acids, counting the end cysteine and phenylalanine. The only DNA kept is the CDR3, 48 bases in frame from the first base. V loses 2 bases of germline sequence and J loses 1 base, and the interval between the two ends is 12 bases. The cohort comprised some 700 healthy bone marrow donors. Cohort members were all nominally healthy when sampled, although unrecorded immune exposures were likely present. The donor was CMV seropositive and belonged to the group of 250 to 300 seropositive cohort members. A peripheral blood sample was provided by each donor, and peripheral blood mononuclear cells were used for TCR beta sequencing. The Qiagen DNeasy Blood Extraction Kit was used to extract genomic DNA from the blood cell samples. The full study reports these points: According to a later genetic analysis, donors in an Asian-associated ancestry cluster had fewer N-insertions in productive TCRs than the roughly 660-donor mean. This cohort had only TCR beta chains sequenced, and the lack of alpha or paired-chain data limited which features could be detected. In the study, some 180 TCR beta chains were listed as associated with cytomegalovirus. A cluster of highly shared sequence variants was judged likely to represent a technical artifact of the sequencing pipeline. Because HLA typing was missing for some donors at each locus, association tests included only the typed subset. In an earlier analysis of approximately 590 of the donors, most TCR beta V segments appeared in productive rearrangements about 87% or about 30% of the time, broadly matching IMGT annotations. A later analysis found that HLA-associated TCR beta chains were more clonally expanded and had lower generation probabilities than equally common non-associated chains. A further reported finding was that TCR beta sequences accurately predicted the HLA-A and HLA-B alleles for most subjects in the first cohort. Across donors, most TCR sequences were observed very rarely, whereas some public TCRs were present in many individuals. In a later genetic analysis, a missense DCLRE1C variant was associated with V-gene and J-gene trimming of TCR beta chains, and the association was replicated in an independent cohort. Some IMGT-functional V segments, including TRBV6-2 and TRBV6-3, could not be distinguished by the 87-base-pair reads and were therefore excluded. Presence/absence analyses assumed roughly uniform sequencing depth across donors, an assumption that may not hold. A later analysis found that TCR association rates varied across HLA loci, with DRB1 alleles showing the most associated TCRs and HLA-C alleles the fewest. In vitro tests confirmed that three of the cytomegalovirus-associated TCR beta chains recognize cytomegalovirus antigens. A later analysis reported that several top co-occurrence clusters appeared linked to parvovirus B19, influenza, CMV and Epstein-Barr virus. Correlated functional status among segregating V segments might reflect linkage disequilibrium, but an unknown experimental factor could not be ruled out. In a later analysis, 15,000 to 20,000 TCR beta sequences were associated with specific HLA alleles at a false discovery rate of 0.05. Strong co-occurrence of HLA alleles, especially DR and DQ, made assigning TCR associations to individual alleles difficult. Because counts were too low, 15 to 20 rarely observed V segments, including chromosome 9 orphons, were excluded from the earlier analysis of some 590 of the donors. Immune exposure information for the cohort was limited to CMV serostatus. According to a later analysis, most CMV-associated TCR beta chains appeared to be HLA-restricted, and the HLA associations seemed to be driven largely by CMV exposure. The authors suggested that the approach could potentially be extended to other disease states and immunological phenotypes. The classifier was reported to diagnose cytomegalovirus status with high specificity and sensitivity in both the original cohort and the validation cohort.

With respect to this clone: Its antigen remains unidentified. The input lacks base qualities; no much larger clone sits a single base away.

Library preparation employed the immunoSEQ multiplex PCR assay. A mixture of 60 forward primers for TCR Vbeta segments and 13 reverse primers for TCR Jbeta segments was used in the multiplex PCR. The CDR3 region of rearranged TCR beta genes was amplified from genomic DNA by a multiplex PCR assay. The Illumina HiSeq System was used to sequence the amplified TCR beta libraries as 87-base-pair reads. For the original study's pipeline: A later analysis counted approximately 74 million unique TCR beta chains across the 650 to 700 repertoires, and some 11 million of these chains were shared by at least two donors. Raw reads were error-corrected and collapsed into unique sequences with a nearest-neighbor algorithm that merged closely related sequences to remove PCR and sequencing errors. Alignment of CDR3 sequences to IMGT reference sequences was used to assign V, D and J gene segments. For a sequence to be retained, at least a six-nucleotide match to both a V gene segment and a J gene segment was required. Rearrangements were called productive when the CDR3 lacked stop codons and stayed in frame with V and J; all others were non-productive. Following IMGT convention, CDR3 was defined as the stretch from the second conserved V-encoded cysteine up to the conserved J-encoded phenylalanine. In an earlier analysis of just under 600 of the donors, sequences lacking an unambiguous match to a single V gene segment were excluded. An earlier analysis of 587 of the donors classified V segments as functional when productive rearrangements were above 56.7% and as segregating when the standard deviation between donors was above 5%. A statistical classification framework was built for diagnosing cytomegalovirus status from the catalog of TCR beta chain sequences. In a later analysis, TCR nucleotide sequences were compared against IMGT/GENE-DB human TR gene sequences so that V and J genes could be assigned. A later analysis assigned CDR3 sequences and most-parsimonious VDJ recombination scenarios with the TCRdist pipeline. In a later analysis, every TCR beta chain was defined by the combination of its CDR3 amino acid sequence and its V-gene family, and reads without a unique V-gene family were dropped. A later analysis removed 550 to 700 highly shared, low-generation-probability nucleotide sequences to deal with suspected cross-contamination and a sequencing artifact. In a later analysis, a clonal expansion index was calculated for each public chain from normalized within-repertoire ranks of inferred template counts. A later analysis computed generation probabilities with a VDJ recombination model fitted to out-of-frame rearrangements, and checked the results against IGoR. In a later analysis, hypergeometric tests were used to score TCR-TCR, TCR-HLA and TCR-CMV co-occurrence, with a repertoire-size bias correction applied to TCR pairs. To estimate false discovery rates, a later analysis permuted the HLA or CMV assignments 20 times. A later analysis grouped co-occurring TCRs with DBSCAN, adding TCRdist sequence similarity when clustering within HLA-allele-positive subsets. Repertoires with fewer than 30,000 or more than 120,000 public chains were left out of co-occurrence clustering, as were several repertoires with anomalous nucleotide sharing. TCRdb stores this immuneACCESS table with in-frame sequences only. Part of the clones is absent; in the studies checked, under half of the shortfall reflects unresolved V genes, and no reason is known for the rest. That table furnishes V, J and clone size, whereas the DNA furnished D and trimming. This sample gives under 200,000 clones in total; more than 70% of them show up just once. The ten largest clonotypes hold about 1.7% of the sample.

The chain is made from TRBV6-5 and TRBJ2-4, with the D gene uncertain. This TCR was recovered from a man aged 35 to 55 in good health and CMV-seropositive. The sequenced sample was PBMCs. CDR3 reads: CASSYEATSAKNIQYF. The DNA sequence is given as TGTGCCAGCAGTTACGAAGCCACCTCCGCCAAAAACATTCAGTACTTC.